The next 14 T cell receptor beta chains were all read from a single sample in a study of cytotoxic CD8 clonotypes in ibrutinib-treated CLL. The repertoire was sequenced with immunoSEQ multiplex PCR; TCRdb's copy has only in-frame clones and lacks some. The sample has some 150,000 clones; 60% to 80% are singletons. This material consisted of PBMCs, taken after 12 months of ibrutinib treatment. These TCRs come from a human donor with chronic lymphocytic leukemia.

This clone occurred a few times. The chain employs TRBV11-2 and TRBJ1-6; possible D gene TRBD1, 5 bases. The CDR3 has 14 residues. Per germline, CDR1 SGHAT and CDR2 FQNNGV. V was trimmed by 2 bases and J by 11 bases, leaving 13 bases between them. CDR3 DNA: TGTGCCAGCAGCTTAAGCCCAGGGAAGGCACCCCTCCACTTT. Encoded protein: CASSLSPGKAPLHF.

Note on this clone: Other DNA sequences in the sample encode the same CDR3. The chain is built from TRBV9 and TRBJ2-3, with a possible D match to TRBD2 (7 bases). The CDR3 has 15 amino acids. CDR1 is SGDLS, CDR2 YYNGEE, per germline. Trimming removed 0 bases from V and 1 base from J, with 9 bases in between. CDR3 in amino acids: CASSVAGGGTDTQYF. The CDR3 nucleotides are TGTGCCAGCAGCGTAGCGGGGGGCGGCACAGATACGCAGTATTTT.

The count of this clone is one. This chain uses TRBV7-6 with TRBJ2-7; D is possibly TRBD2 (6 bases). This CDR3 spans 17 amino acids. The germline V gene has CDR1 SGHVS and CDR2 FNYEAQ. Between the trimmed V and J ends, which lost 5 bases and 3 bases, there was a span of 23 bases. For the CDR3, the DNA is TGTGCCAGCAGCCCGGCTCCGGGACTCCTGGTTGACTACGAGCAGTACTTC. It is translated as CASSPAPGLLVDYEQYF.

This clone turned up a few times. The chain combines TRBV30 with TRBJ1-1; tentative D call: TRBD1 (6 bases). Germline loops: CDR1 GTSNPN, CDR2 SVGIG (reference sequence). Trimming removed 4 bases at V and 5 bases at J, with 11 bases between. This CDR3 comprises 12 residues. CDR3 loop: CAWTRRGTEAFF. The CDR3 DNA follows: TGTGCCTGGACTAGGAGGGGGACTGAAGCTTTCTTT.

The V and J genes are TRBV28 and TRBJ1-5; D remains ambiguous. The CDR3 contains 12 residues. The germline V gene has CDR1 MDHEN and CDR2 SYDVKM. The V end was cut by 6 bases, the J end by 1 base, with 4 bases between. The CDR3 is CASRISNQPQHF. Here the CDR3 DNA reads TGTGCCAGCAGGATCAGCAATCAGCCCCAGCATTTT.

To note about this clone: One end of the junction fails to match germline, which may point to a read error. The V call is TRBV5-1, the J call TRBJ2-7, with 7 bases lining up with TRBD1. The CDR3 runs to 13 residues. Germline CDR1 is SGHRS and CDR2 is YFSETQ. The DNA for the CDR3 is TGCGCCAGCAGCCCCGAAGCCTGGACAGGACTGAACTTC. Protein sequence: CASSPEAWTGLNF.

V usage is TRBV9 and J usage is TRBJ2-6, with 11 bases fitting TRBD1. V was pared by 4 bases and J by 0 bases, with 6 bases of the junction left unmatched. The CDR3 contains 18 residues. Germline CDR1 reads SGDLS; CDR2 reads YYNGEE. The CDR3 spells CASSTRTGGFSGANVLTF. CDR3 sequence (DNA): TGTGCCAGCAGCACCCGGACAGGGGGCTTCTCTGGGGCCAACGTCCTGACTTTC.

V usage is TRBV29-1 and J usage is TRBJ2-3; D unclear. The V gene lost 4 bases and the J gene lost 4 bases, with 15 bases spanning the gap. The CDR3 spans 14 residues. Germline V gene sequence: CDR1 SQVTM, CDR2 ANQGSEA. The CDR3, as DNA: TGCAGCGTTGGCTACCCCCCACACCCAGATACGCAGTATTTT. Its translation: CSVGYPPHPDTQYF.

The chain links TRBV19 to TRBJ2-7, with TRBD2 matching 7 bases. The germline V gene encodes CDR1 LNHDA and CDR2 SQIVND (reference sequence). This CDR3 comprises 13 residues. With 5 bases clipped from V and 1 base from J, the junction kept 2 bases outside the gene matches. The CDR3 DNA sequence: TGTGCCAGTAGTTGGGGGGGATCCTACGAGCAGTACTTC. This translates into CASSWGGSYEQYF.

The V gene is TRBV7-9, the J gene TRBJ1-2, with D perhaps TRBD1 (6 bases). From germline, CDR1 is SEHNR and CDR2 FQNEAQ (reference sequence). V was trimmed by 9 bases and J by 2 bases, leaving 13 bases between them. The CDR3 totals 13 residues. The CDR3: CASYRDLNYGYTF. DNA for the CDR3: TGTGCCAGTTACAGGGACTTGAACTATGGCTACACCTTC.

The CDR3 here is CANRGAANYGYTF. Here the CDR3 DNA reads TGTGCCAACCGCGGGGCAGCTAACTATGGCTACACCTTC. The chain is built from TRBV2 and TRBJ1-2, with a tentative D call TRBD1 (5 bases). V lost 10 bases and J 0 bases, leaving 12 bases between the germline ends. Germline-derived CDR1 and CDR2 are SNHLY and FYNNEI. The CDR3 spans 13 residues. The entire variable domain, with the rest obtained from reference TRBV2 and TRBJ1-2, is as follows: EPEVTQTPSHQVTQMGQEVILRCVPISNHLYFYWYRQILGQKVEFLVSFYNNEISEKSEIFDDQFSVERPDGSNFTLKIRSTKLEDSAMYFCANRGAANYGYTFGSGTRLTVV.

The chain links TRBV5-1 to TRBJ1-5; 8 positions match TRBD1. The CDR3 has 15 amino acids. The germline V gene has CDR1 SGHRS and CDR2 YFSETQ. V gave up 2 bases and J gave up 6 bases; unmatched junction bases: 7. The CDR3 is CASSFTTGEAQPQHF. Written as DNA, the CDR3 is TGCGCCAGCAGCTTCACGACAGGGGAGGCTCAGCCCCAGCATTTT.

The chain uses TRBV10-3 and TRBJ2-3, with 12 bases lining up with TRBD2. The germline gives CDR1 ENHRY, CDR2 SYGVKD. The CDR3 sequence is 16 residues long. After removal of 3 bases from V and 4 bases from J, the junction contained 5 bases not matched to a gene. The CDR3 coding sequence is TGTGCCATCAGTGACCCGACTAGCGGGGGACCAGATACGCAGTATTTT. This sequence encodes CAISDPTSGGPDTQYF.

Ten or more counts support this clone. V is TRBV10-3 and J is TRBJ2-6; TRBD1 aligns across 10 bases. Germline CDR1 reads ENHRY; CDR2 reads SYGVKD. V shed 4 bases and J 2 bases; nucleotides not matched to a gene: 5. The CDR3 consists of 17 residues. CDR3: CAISAGTGAPGANVLTF. CDR3 coding DNA: TGTGCCATCAGTGCCGGGACAGGGGCTCCTGGGGCCAACGTCCTGACTTTC.